The clone carrying this T cell receptor (beta chain) occurred a few times. Using immunoSEQ multiplex PCR, the repertoire was profiled, and TCRdb retains in-frame clones only, with some absent. The sample has approximately 50,000 clones, 91% seen once. V dropped 5 bases and J dropped 5 bases, with 10 bases sitting between them. Germline V CDR1 and CDR2: SGHAT, FQNNGV. The CDR3 has 13 amino acids. This sample is part of a study of T cell changes during pregnancy in multiple sclerosis. The TCR comes from a female donor with multiple sclerosis, enrolled in a pregnancy study. This chain connects TRBV11-2 to TRBJ1-5; tentatively, D is TRBD1 (6 bases). The source material was CD8+ T cells from peripheral blood mononuclear cells, sampled after pregnancy. In DNA form, the CDR3 reads TGTGCCAGCAGCGCCCACAGGGATCAGCCCCAGCATTTT. Protein sequence: CASSAHRDQPQHF.